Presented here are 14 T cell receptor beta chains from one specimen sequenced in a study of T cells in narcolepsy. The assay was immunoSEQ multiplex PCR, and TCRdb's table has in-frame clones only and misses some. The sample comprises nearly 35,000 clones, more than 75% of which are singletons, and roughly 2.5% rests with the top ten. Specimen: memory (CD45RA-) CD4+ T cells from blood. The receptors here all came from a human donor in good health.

The CDR3 DNA sequence: TGTGCCAGCGTCTTTACAGGGGCCTGGGGGGAGCCCCAGCATTTT. Protein: CASVFTGAWGEPQHF. The chain couples TRBV6-5 to TRBJ1-5, with TRBD1 matching over 7 bases. The CDR3 is 15 amino acids. With 8 bases clipped from V and 8 bases from J, the junction kept 15 bases outside the gene matches. Germline assignment: CDR1 MNHEY and CDR2 SVGAGI.

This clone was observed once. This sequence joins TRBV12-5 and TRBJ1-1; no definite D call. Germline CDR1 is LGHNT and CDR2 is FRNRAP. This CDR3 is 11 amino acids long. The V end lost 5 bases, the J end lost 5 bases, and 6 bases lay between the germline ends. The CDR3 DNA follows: TGTGCTAGTGGTCCCGGTACTGAAGCTTTCTTT. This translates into CASGPGTEAFF.

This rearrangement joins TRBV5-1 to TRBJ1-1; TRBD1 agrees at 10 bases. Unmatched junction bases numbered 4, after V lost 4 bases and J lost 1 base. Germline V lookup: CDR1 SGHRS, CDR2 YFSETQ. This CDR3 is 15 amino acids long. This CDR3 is CASSPRDRGNTEAFF. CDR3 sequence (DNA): TGCGCCAGCAGCCCCCGGGACAGGGGGAACACTGAAGCTTTCTTT.

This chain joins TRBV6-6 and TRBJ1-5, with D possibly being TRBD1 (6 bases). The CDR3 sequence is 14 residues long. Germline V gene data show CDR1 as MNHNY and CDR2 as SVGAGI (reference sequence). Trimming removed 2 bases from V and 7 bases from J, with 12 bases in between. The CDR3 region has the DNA TGTGCCAGCAGTTACGCAGGGGCGGGACAGCCCCAGCATTTT. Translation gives CASSYAGAGQPQHF.

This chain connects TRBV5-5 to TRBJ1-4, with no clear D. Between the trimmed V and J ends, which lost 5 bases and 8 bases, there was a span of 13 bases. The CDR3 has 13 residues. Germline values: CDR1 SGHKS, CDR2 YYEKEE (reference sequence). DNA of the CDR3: TGTGCCAGCAGGAAATCGGAGGAGGAAAAACTGTTTTTT. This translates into CASRKSEEEKLFF. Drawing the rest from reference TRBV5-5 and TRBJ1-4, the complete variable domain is DAGVTQSPTHLIKTRGQQVTLRCSPISGHKSVSWYQQVLGQGPQFIFQYYEKEERGRGNFPDRFSARQFPNYSSELNVNALLLGDSALYLCASRKSEEEKLFFGSGTQLSVL.

CDR3 bases: TGTGCCAGCACGGGACTAGCGGGAGGAGGTGGGAGTGAGCAGTTCTTC. It codes for CASTGLAGGGGSEQFF. The genes are TRBV6-6 and TRBJ2-1, with 15 bases aligning to TRBD2. CDR1 is MNHNY, CDR2 SVGAGI, per germline (reference sequence). The CDR3 runs to 16 residues. After removal of 7 bases from V and 9 bases from J, the junction contained 10 bases not matched to a gene.

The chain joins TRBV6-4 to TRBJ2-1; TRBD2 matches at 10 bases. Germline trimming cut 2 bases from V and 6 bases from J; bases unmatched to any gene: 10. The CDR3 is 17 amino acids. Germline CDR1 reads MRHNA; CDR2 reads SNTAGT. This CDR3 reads CASSDIGGAGGPNEQFF. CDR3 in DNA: TGTGCCAGCAGTGACATAGGTGGAGCGGGGGGGCCCAATGAGCAGTTCTTC.

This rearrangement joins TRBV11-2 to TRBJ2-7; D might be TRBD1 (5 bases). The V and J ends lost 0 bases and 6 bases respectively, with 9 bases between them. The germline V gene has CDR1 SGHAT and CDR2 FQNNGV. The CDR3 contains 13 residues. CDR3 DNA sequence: TGTGCCAGCAGCTTAGAGATGCAGGGCGAGCAGTACTTC. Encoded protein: CASSLEMQGEQYF. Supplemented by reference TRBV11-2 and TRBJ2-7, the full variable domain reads EAGVAQSPRYKIIEKRQSVAFWCNPISGHATLYWYQQILGQGPKLLIQFQNNGVVDDSQLPKDRFSAERLKGVDSTLKIQPAKLEDSAVYLCASSLEMQGEQYFGPGTRLTVT.

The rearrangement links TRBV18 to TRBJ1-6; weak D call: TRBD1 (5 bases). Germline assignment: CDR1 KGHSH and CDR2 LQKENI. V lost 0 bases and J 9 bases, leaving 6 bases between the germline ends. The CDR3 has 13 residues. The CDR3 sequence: CASSPPGGSPLHF. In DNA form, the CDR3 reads TGTGCCAGCTCACCACCGGGGGGTTCACCCCTCCACTTT.

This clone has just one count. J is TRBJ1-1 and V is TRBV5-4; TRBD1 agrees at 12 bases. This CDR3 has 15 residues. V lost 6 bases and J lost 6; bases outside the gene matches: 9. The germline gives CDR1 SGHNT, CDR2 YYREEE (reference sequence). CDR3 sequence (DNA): TGTGCCAGCACACCGGGACAGGGGGCGAGGGCTGAAGCTTTCTTT. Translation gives CASTPGQGARAEAFF.

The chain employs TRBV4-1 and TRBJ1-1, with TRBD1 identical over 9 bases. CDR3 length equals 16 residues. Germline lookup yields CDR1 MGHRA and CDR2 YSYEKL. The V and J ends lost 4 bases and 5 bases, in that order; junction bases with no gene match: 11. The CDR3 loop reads CASSLDQTGGWTEAFF. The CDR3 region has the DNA TGCGCCAGCAGCCTGGATCAAACAGGGGGCTGGACTGAAGCTTTCTTT.

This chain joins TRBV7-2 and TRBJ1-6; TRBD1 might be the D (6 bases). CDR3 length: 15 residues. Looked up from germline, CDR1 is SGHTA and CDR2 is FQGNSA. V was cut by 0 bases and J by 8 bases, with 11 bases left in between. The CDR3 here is CASSLATGKHSPLHF. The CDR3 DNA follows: TGTGCCAGCAGCTTAGCTACAGGGAAACATTCACCCCTCCACTTT.

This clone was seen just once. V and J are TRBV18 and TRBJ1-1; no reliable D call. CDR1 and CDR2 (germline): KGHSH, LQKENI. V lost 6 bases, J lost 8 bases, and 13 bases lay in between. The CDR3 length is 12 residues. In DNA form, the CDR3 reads TGTGCCAGCTCCCCTGGACGATCCGAAGCTTTCTTT. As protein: CASSPGRSEAFF.

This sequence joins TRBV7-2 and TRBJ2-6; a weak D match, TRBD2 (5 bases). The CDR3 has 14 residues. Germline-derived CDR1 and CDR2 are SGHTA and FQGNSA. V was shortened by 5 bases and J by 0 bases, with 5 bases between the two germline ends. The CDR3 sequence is CASSDYSGANVLTF. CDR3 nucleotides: TGTGCCAGCAGCGACTACTCTGGGGCCAACGTCCTGACTTTC.